The clone carrying this TCR beta chain came up once. What it recognizes is unknown. The source of the sample is a study of a mutant IDH1 vaccine in newly diagnosed glioma. Study summary: The start of vaccination came 4-6 weeks after radiotherapy alone, or with temozolomide cycles. The treated population exhibited a male proportion of approximately 62%, a female proportion of roughly 40%, and a mean age of around 40 years. Antecedent treatment encompassed radiotherapy, temozolomide, or their combination; the majority received both.

TCRdb keeps only in-frame clones here, not all; method: immunoSEQ multiplex PCR. The data hold tens of thousands of clones, with approximately 87% observed a single time. Time point noted: week 23, last vaccination. Every single dose of the vaccine, 300 ug of mutant IDH1 20-mer peptide, came with topical imiquimod. This clonotype originated in a man aged 40-55 years with glioma. The source was PBMCs, collected from a glioma patient whose treatment included an IDH1 peptide vaccine.

The chain's CDR3 is CASRPDEGEKLFF. The CDR3 DNA is TGTGCCAGCAGACCGGACGAGGGTGAAAAACTGTTTTTT. The chain couples TRBV6-5 to TRBJ1-4; no firm D call. The CDR3 runs to 13 residues. V lost 6 bases to trimming and J lost 7 bases, with 12 bases between them. Germline V lookup: CDR1 MNHEY, CDR2 SVGAGI.